Following are 12 T cell receptor beta chains from one sample sequenced in a study of OX40 agonist ivuxolimab in advanced cancers. TCRdb's copy holds only in-frame clones and misses some; the assay was immunoSEQ multiplex PCR. The table lists about 52,000 clones, 75% to 90% of them singletons. The material sequenced was CD4+ or CD8+ T cells sorted from blood, taken in a trial of the OX40 agonist ivuxolimab. Receptors were obtained from an adult with an advanced solid tumor such as melanoma, head and neck, liver or kidney cancer.

The rearrangement links TRBV7-3 to TRBJ2-7; D is unclear. The CDR3 extends over 13 amino acids. Looked up from germline, CDR1 is SGHTA and CDR2 is FQGTGA. Between the trimmed V and J ends, which lost 3 bases and 1 base, there was a span of 7 bases. The CDR3 DNA follows: TGTGCCAGCAGCTTTGGGAATTCCTACGAGCAGTACTTC. Residues: CASSFGNSYEQYF.

V and J are TRBV10-1 and TRBJ2-2; the match to TRBD2 covers 8 bases. This CDR3 has 14 residues. V shed 2 bases and J 6 bases; nucleotides not matched to a gene: 2. Germline V gene sequence: CDR1 WNHNN, CDR2 SYGVQD (reference sequence). CDR3 bases: TGCGCCAGCAGTGAGCGGGGGGGCGCCGGGGAGCTGTTTTTT. It codes for CASSERGGAGELFF.

The chain carries TRBV19 and TRBJ2-3; D remains ambiguous. Per the germline V gene, CDR1 is LNHDA and CDR2 is SQIVND (reference sequence). The CDR3 has 14 residues. V was trimmed by 4 bases and J by 4 bases, leaving 12 bases between them. The CDR3 bases are TGTGCCAGTAGTAAGTCATTAACCCCAGATACGCAGTATTTT. Its translation is CASSKSLTPDTQYF.

The V call is TRBV5-1, the J call TRBJ2-7; D is undetermined. The CDR3 is 13 amino acids. Trimming pared 0 bases from V and 0 bases from J, leaving 4 bases between. Germline V gene sequence: CDR1 SGHRS, CDR2 YFSETQ. The CDR3 bases are TGCGCCAGCAGCTTGGCTGCCTCCTACGAGCAGTACTTC. This gives the protein CASSLAASYEQYF.

The genes are TRBV15 and TRBJ2-1; D call uncertain. V was clipped by 1 base and J by 3 bases, with 10 bases between them. This CDR3 contains 15 residues. Germline values: CDR1 LNHNV, CDR2 YYDKDF (reference sequence). The CDR3 DNA sequence: TGTGCCACCAGCAGAGGAAGTCAGGTCTACAATGAGCAGTTCTTC. Its translation: CATSRGSQVYNEQFF. Full variable domain (missing parts from reference TRBV15 and TRBJ2-1): DAMVIQNPRYQVTQFGKPVTLSCSQTLNHNVMYWYQQKSSQAPKLLFHYYDKDFNNEADTPDNFQSRRPNTSFCFLDIRSPGLGDTAMYLCATSRGSQVYNEQFFGPGTRLTVL.

This chain links TRBV2 with TRBJ2-7, with D perhaps being TRBD1 or TRBD2 (5 bases each). The CDR3 covers 12 residues. Trimming removed 7 bases at V and 6 bases at J, with 13 bases between. Germline CDR1 reads SNHLY; CDR2 reads FYNNEI. CDR3 amino acids: CASIEWGSEQYF. The DNA for the CDR3 is TGTGCCAGCATCGAATGGGGGAGCGAGCAGTACTTC.

The J gene is TRBJ2-1, the V gene TRBV7-6; 11 nucleotides align to TRBD2. Per the germline V gene, CDR1 is SGHVS and CDR2 is FNYEAQ. With 3 bases clipped from V and 8 bases from J, the junction kept 6 bases outside the gene matches. The CDR3 contains 15 residues. CDR3 residues: CASSLTSGAFYEQFF. The CDR3 DNA is TGTGCCAGCAGCTTGACTAGCGGGGCTTTCTATGAGCAGTTCTTC.

The V call is TRBV4-1, the J call TRBJ1-1; D is uncertain. Between the trimmed V and J ends, which lost 0 bases and 5 bases, there was a span of 10 bases. The CDR3 has 14 residues. CDR1 and CDR2 from the germline V gene are MGHRA and YSYEKL. The CDR3 DNA reads TGCGCCAGCAGCCAAGATTTTGGTTTAACTGAAGCTTTCTTT. As protein: CASSQDFGLTEAFF.

The chain has TRBV11-2 and TRBJ2-5; no reliable D call. V was pared by 1 base and J by 5 bases, with 11 bases between. CDR3 length: 14 amino acids. Germline-derived CDR1 and CDR2 are SGHAT and FQNNGV. The DNA for the CDR3 is TGTGCCAGCAGCTTAGTAGGCGGCCGGGAGACCCAGTACTTC. The encoded protein is CASSLVGGRETQYF.

This clone is a singleton in its sample. The chain couples TRBV5-6 to TRBJ2-1; D is undetermined. The germline V gene encodes CDR1 SGHDT and CDR2 YYEEEE. Between the trimmed V and J ends, which lost 0 bases and 3 bases, there was a span of 7 bases. The CDR3 covers 14 residues. CDR3 sequence reads: CASSLAGDYNEQFF. The CDR3 DNA reads TGTGCCAGCAGCTTGGCCGGAGACTACAATGAGCAGTTCTTC.

This rearrangement joins TRBV5-4 to TRBJ1-3; D call uncertain. The CDR3 is made up of 15 amino acids. CDR1 is SGHNT, CDR2 YYREEE, per germline (reference sequence). V shed 0 bases and J shed 1 base, with 8 bases lying between them. The DNA of the CDR3 is TGTGCCAGCAGCTTGGAAGGTGATTCTGGAAACACCATATATTTT. Its protein is CASSLEGDSGNTIYF.

The CDR3 reads CSVGGGSNYGYTF. DNA of the CDR3: TGCAGCGTTGGTGGAGGGTCTAACTATGGCTACACCTTC. J is TRBJ1-2 and V is TRBV29-1; no reliable D call. Germline V gene lookup returns CDR1 SQVTM and CDR2 ANQGSEA. The CDR3 extends over 13 amino acids. The V end lost 4 bases, the J end lost 0 bases, and 9 bases lay between the germline ends.